The entry below gives a single T cell receptor beta chain sequence along with its context. The CDR3 is made up of 13 amino acids. Per germline, CDR1 GTSNPN and CDR2 SVGIG (reference sequence). The V and J ends lost 4 bases and 4 bases respectively, with 13 bases between them. The data belong to a study of blood T cells in healthy people across ages. Each sample yielded at least 6 million isolated PBMCs. Alongside a J-beta primer mix, a sample-barcoded 5' primer served in a second PCR lasting about 7 to 11 cycles. Every sample gave at least 2.5 million paired-end reads containing CDR3. TCRdb independently ran MiXCR on the 5' RACE reads; one entry per CDR3 protein. The repertoire holds hundreds of thousands of distinct CDR3 sequences, with 45% to 50% as singletons.

This chain uses TRBV30 with TRBJ1-2; D is unresolved. The specimen was blood. The sequence was obtained from a woman aged 55-69 years in good health. The CDR3 here is CAWTQQISYGYTF. The CDR3, as DNA: TGTGCCTGGACACAGCAGATCTCCTATGGCTACACCTTC.